The rows below give T cell receptor beta chains drawn from one sample of a study of T cells in Graves' hyperthyroidism and ophthalmopathy. TCRdb reanalysed the multiplex PCR reads using MiXCR and keeps one entry per CDR3 protein. The sample contains a few hundred thousand distinct CDR3 sequences, 15% to 19% of which appear only once. Source material: blood. All receptors derive from a woman in her twenties or thirties with Graves' hyperthyroidism. Both conserved end residues are part of each CDR3. A D gene is named only where the DNA matches it firmly. A row's size may be missing; if present it is once, few, many or a size class.

j_call clone_size v_call d_call cdr3_aa cdr3_nt
TRBJ2-1 NA TRBV19 TRBD1 CASSIAGQGLSEQFF TGTGCCAGTAGTATTGCCGGACAGGGACTCTCTGAGCAGTTCTTC
TRBJ2-3 NA TRBV4-1 TRBD2 CASSFLAGATDTQYF TGCGCCAGCAGCTTCCTAGCGGGGGCCACAGATACGCAGTATTTT
TRBJ2-2 NA TRBV6-1 TRBD2 CASSRTSGWTGELFF TGTGCCAGCAGTCGGACTAGCGGGTGGACCGGGGAGCTGTTTTTT
TRBJ2-2 many TRBV7-6 TRBD2 CASSLDPSGPIANTGELFF TGTGCCAGCAGCTTAGATCCTAGCGGCCCTATCGCGAACACCGGGGAGCTGTTTTTT
TRBJ2-1 many TRBV6-2/TRBV6-3 NA CASSPTTYYNEQFF TGTGCCAGCAGTCCGACTACCTACTACAATGAGCAGTTCTTC
TRBJ1-2 many TRBV28 TRBD1 CASSITGEVNVDYGYTF TGTGCCAGCAGCATAACAGGGGAGGTTAACGTTGACTATGGCTACACCTTC
TRBJ1-6 NA TRBV5-1 NA CASSLVSGLNSPLHF TGCGCCAGCAGCTTGGTTTCAGGTCTCAATTCACCCCTCCACTTT
TRBJ2-6 many TRBV2 NA CASRSSPSSGANVLTF TGTGCCAGCAGAAGCAGCCCCTCGTCTGGGGCCAACGTCCTGACTTTC
TRBJ1-2 few TRBV9 NA CASSPRGSGYTF TGTGCCAGCAGCCCTCGTGGGAGCGGCTACACCTTC
TRBJ2-7 many TRBV5-1 NA CASSFALRKGQKYEQYF TGCGCCAGCAGCTTCGCATTAAGGAAGGGGCAAAAATACGAGCAGTACTTC
TRBJ1-1 few TRBV7-2 TRBD1 CASSSRTGWPEAFF TGTGCCAGCAGCAGCCGGACAGGGTGGCCTGAAGCTTTCTTT
TRBJ2-3 few TRBV6-2/TRBV6-3 NA CASRQGPFGTDTQYF TGTGCCAGCAGACAAGGACCCTTCGGCACAGATACGCAGTATTTT
TRBJ1-6 NA TRBV7-9 NA CASSPRKGQNSPLHF TGTGCCAGCAGCCCTCGCAAGGGTCAAAATTCACCCCTCCACTTT
TRBJ1-1 NA TRBV6-1 TRBD1 CASSTPGQGRTEAFF TGTGCCAGCAGTACGCCGGGACAGGGACGAACTGAAGCTTTCTTT